One and the same sample provided the 10 T cell receptor beta chains below, sequenced in a study of blood T cells in healthy people across ages. Primers used in a second PCR of about 6 to 12 cycles were a sample-barcoded 5' primer and a J-beta primer mix. TCRdb re-called the 5' RACE reads through MiXCR, storing one row per CDR3 protein. The sample has 700,000 to 850,000 distinct CDR3 sequences, about 55% seen once. Sequenced sample: blood. The receptor set was obtained from a man older than 75 in good health.

The chain couples TRBV27 to TRBJ1-1, with TRBD1 as a possible D gene (6 bases). There are 13 residues in the CDR3. Trimming pared 3 bases from V and 5 bases from J, leaving 10 bases between. Germline lookup yields CDR1 MNHEY and CDR2 SMNVEV (reference sequence). CDR3 sequence: CASSFRRGTEAFF. CDR3 nucleotides: TGTGCCAGCAGTTTCAGGAGGGGGACTGAAGCTTTCTTT.

J is TRBJ1-5 and V is TRBV2; D is uncertain. The CDR3 runs 16 residues. V was clipped by 3 bases and J by 2 bases, with 14 bases between them. Germline lookup yields CDR1 SNHLY and CDR2 FYNNEI. The CDR3 nucleotides read TGTGCCAGCAGTGACGGGGTGGGAGGGCGCAATCAGCCCCAGCATTTT. Translation gives CASSDGVGGRNQPQHF.

The V and J genes are TRBV6-6 and TRBJ2-3; 9 bases align to TRBD2. This CDR3 spans 16 amino acids. The junction had 10 bases not matched to a gene; V was cut back by 5 bases and J by 4 bases. Germline V lookup: CDR1 MNHNY, CDR2 SVGAGI (reference sequence). CDR3 residues: CASSHQAGGGSDTQYF. CDR3 bases: TGTGCCAGCAGTCATCAAGCGGGAGGCGGGTCAGATACGCAGTATTTT.

The gene calls are TRBV4-2 and TRBJ2-3; 10 bases align to TRBD1. CDR1 LGHNA and CDR2 YNFKEQ come from the germline V gene. The trim removed 0 bases at V and 2 bases at J, leaving 11 bases unmatched. The CDR3 spans 19 residues. The CDR3 reads CASSQERQGALGVTDTQYF. The CDR3 DNA reads as TGTGCCAGCAGCCAAGAACGACAGGGGGCTCTAGGTGTCACAGATACGCAGTATTTT.

The chain joins TRBV12-3 or TRBV12-4 to TRBJ2-7; the D gene is possibly TRBD1 (6 bases). V dropped 1 base and J dropped 2 bases, with 12 bases sitting between them. The CDR3 spans 15 residues. The CDR3 DNA sequence: TGTGCCAGCAGTTTAGGGACAGCGATGCCCTACGAGCAGTACTTC. This sequence encodes CASSLGTAMPYEQYF.

The chain links TRBV20-1 to TRBJ2-5; a weak D match, TRBD2 (5 bases). Between the trimmed V and J ends, which lost 0 bases and 5 bases, there was a span of 13 bases. The CDR3 extends over 14 amino acids. Germline CDR1 reads DFQATT; CDR2 reads SNEGSKA (reference sequence). The CDR3 DNA follows: TGCAGTGCTAGAGATCTACTAGTTGGGGAGACCCAGTACTTC. Translated: CSARDLLVGETQYF.

The chain couples TRBV29-1 to TRBJ1-1; tentatively, D is TRBD1 (5 bases). The CDR3 has 12 residues. Germline values: CDR1 SQVTM, CDR2 ANQGSEA. Trimming took off 8 bases at V and 5 bases at J, with 15 bases between the two ends. The CDR3 nucleotides are TGCAGCAGTCGGGGGGGAAGAACTGAAGCTTTCTTT. It translates to CSSRGGRTEAFF.

The chain uses TRBV19 and TRBJ2-7; D is possibly TRBD1 or TRBD2 (6 bases each). The CDR3 covers 13 residues. The germline V gene has CDR1 LNHDA and CDR2 SQIVND (reference sequence). Trimming cost V 5 bases and J 6 bases, with 14 bases left between them. The CDR3 DNA reads as TGTGCCAGTAGTCTACGGGGGCCCGGCGAGCAGTACTTC. Translated: CASSLRGPGEQYF. Looking up the rest from reference TRBV19 and TRBJ2-7 gives the full variable domain: DGGITQSPKYLFRKEGQNVTLSCEQNLNHDAMYWYRQDPGQGLRLIYYSQIVNDFQKGDIAEGYSVSREKKESFPLTVTSAQKNPTAFYLCASSLRGPGEQYFGPGTRLTVT.

This rearrangement joins TRBV7-2 to TRBJ1-2; tentatively, D is TRBD1 (6 bases). CDR3 length: 15 amino acids. The V gene's germline CDR1 is SGHTA and CDR2 FQGNSA. Trimming removed 1 base from V and 8 bases from J, with 17 bases in between. The CDR3 here is CASSLDNRGAEGYTF. The CDR3 nucleotides are TGTGCCAGCAGCTTAGATAATCGGGGGGCGGAAGGCTACACCTTC.

The chain uses TRBV6-1 and TRBJ2-7, with D perhaps matching TRBD2 (6 bases). Germline V gene data show CDR1 as MNHNS and CDR2 as SASEGT. With 2 bases removed from V and 4 bases from J, the gap between germline ends came to 15 bases. This CDR3 is built from 15 residues. The CDR3 is CASSEYRDFTYEQYF. The CDR3 nucleotides are TGTGCCAGCAGTGAATATCGGGACTTTACTTACGAGCAGTACTTC.